This is a list of T cell receptor beta chains from one sample in a study of shared clonotypes between healthy human individuals. Data came from immunoSEQ multiplex PCR; TCRdb stores just in-frame clones and leaves some out. The table lists about 670,000 clones, 55% to 75% of them singletons, with approximately 1.8% in the top ten. The sequencing sample was made of memory CD4+ T cells sorted from blood. The receptors here all came from a woman aged 30 to 39 in good health. Both conserved end residues are trimmed from each CDR3. Fields, in order: V gene, J gene, D gene, CDR3 protein. The D gene is left open where the match is weak.

>TRBV11-2|TRBJ2-1|TRBD2
ASSFGGRAGYNEQF
>TRBV20-1|TRBJ2-7|NA
SATDEYEQY
>TRBV7-6|TRBJ2-5|TRBD1
ASSLYRGQETQY
>TRBV6-4|TRBJ2-2|NA
ASSRVPPGELF
>TRBV5-1|TRBJ2-2|TRBD1
ASSLAGDRTTGELF
>TRBV7-2|TRBJ2-3|TRBD2
ASSLAGNLAGGPVGTQY
>TRBV7-6|TRBJ2-2|TRBD2
ASSPPGGTSGTGELF
>TRBV7-2|TRBJ1-4|NA
ASSPDTVNEKLF
>TRBV27|TRBJ1-3|NA
ASSLFGNSGNTIY
>TRBV18|TRBJ2-1|TRBD2
ASSPPGLAGDNEQF
>TRBV28|TRBJ2-1|NA
ASLARFRDRMI
>TRBV7-8|TRBJ1-2|NA
ASSLDRAGSGYT
>TRBV9|TRBJ2-3|TRBD1
ASSVEGQSTDTQY
>TRBV7-2|NA|TRBD2
ASSLGGLAGWETQY
>TRBV27|TRBJ2-1|NA
ASSRRDSYNEQF
>TRBV5-4|TRBJ2-1|TRBD2
ASSFGGRAGNEQF
>TRBV10-1|TRBJ1-1|NA
ATKKDNEAF
>TRBV5-1|TRBJ2-2|NA
ASSLTGFSDTGELF
>TRBV4-2|TRBJ1-4|NA
ASSQVGQTNEKLF
>TRBV7-9|TRBJ2-2|NA
ASRSGTLNTGELF
>TRBV4-1|TRBJ2-7|NA
ASSHNDRDFYEQY
>TRBV6-6|TRBJ1-5|TRBD1
ASNPQGQGNQPQH
>TRBV11-2|TRBJ1-3|NA
ASRRGSGGDTIY